This TCR beta chain was sequenced during a study of post-analysis software for immune sequencing data. Study findings and constraints: Included in a set of several TRBV segments more frequent in patients than controls were TRBV5-6, TRBV5-1 and TRBV20-1.

On this clonotype itself: Its antigen is still unknown.

The CDR3 is 16 residues long. Looked up from germline, CDR1 is DFQATT and CDR2 is SNEGSKA (reference sequence). cDNA libraries for TCR beta contained unique molecular identifiers. TCRdb called the PCR reads again in MiXCR, with one record for every CDR3 protein. Found here are roughly 400,000 distinct CDR3 sequences, 30% to 45% of them singletons; the top ten hold less than 8%. The chain links TRBV20-1 to TRBJ2-1; D not resolved. With the DNA end fitting TRBJ2-7 better, the J assignment may be wrong. The sequencing sample was made of blood. The receptor was derived from a girl aged 2 to 10 with multiple sclerosis. CDR3 sequence (DNA): TGCAGTGCTAGAGGAACCTGGTTAAGCTCCTACAATGAGCAGTACTTC. Its translation: CSARGTWLSSYNEQYF.